One and the same sample provided the 30 T cell receptor beta chains below, sequenced in a study of T-cell reconstitution after alpha-beta-depleted transplantation in children. Unique molecular identifiers were incorporated during preparation of the TCRbeta library. TCRdb reanalysed the PCR reads using MiXCR and keeps one entry per CDR3 protein. The sample consists of about 180,000 distinct CDR3 sequences, over 8.5% of them appearing once. Sequenced here: PBMCs, sampled before TCRalphabeta/CD19-depleted stem cell transplant. All receptors come from a boy between 2 and 10 years old with acute myeloid leukemia, due to receive a stem cell transplant.

The chain links TRBV20-1 to TRBJ2-2; 10 positions match TRBD2. Trimming removed 7 bases from V and 8 bases from J; junction bases left unmatched: 13. CDR1 DFQATT and CDR2 SNEGSKA come from the germline V gene (reference sequence). This CDR3 is 15 amino acids long. The CDR3 nucleotides are TGCAGTGTCCCGATGAGCGGGGGGGGATCAGGGGAGCTGTTTTTT. This encodes CSVPMSGGGSGELFF.

Ten or more counts support this clonotype. The junction differs from germline at one of its ends, possibly a read error. This chain joins TRBV28 and TRBJ2-5; maybe TRBD2 (6 bases). Germline V gene lookup returns CDR1 MDHEN and CDR2 SYDVKM. The CDR3 loop spans 15 amino acids. The CDR3: CASSFSPRDAETHYF. The CDR3 DNA reads TGTGCCAGCAGTTTCAGTCCGCGGGACGCGGAGACCCACTACTTC.

Turning to this clonotype: One base away lies a much larger clone, so this may be a sequencing read error. This chain uses TRBV7-9 with TRBJ2-3; 8 nucleotides align to TRBD2. The J segment lost 1 base and the V segment lost 4 bases, leaving 10 bases of the junction unmatched. The CDR3 runs 17 residues. CDR1 and CDR2 (germline): SEHNR, FQNEAQ (reference sequence). The CDR3 region is CASSSSVSGAGTDTQYF. The CDR3 DNA is TGTGCCAGCAGCTCCTCGGTTAGCGGGGCGGGCACAGATACGCAGTATTTT.

This clonotype was observed many times. The chain links TRBV12-3 or TRBV12-4 to TRBJ1-6; D is unclear. The CDR3 totals 14 residues. V lost 6 bases and J lost 5, with 11 bases in between. The CDR3 here is CASSLAADNSPLHF. The CDR3 coding sequence is TGTGCCAGCAGCCTGGCTGCAGATAATTCACCCCTCCACTTT.

In its sample, this clonotype was seen many times. The chain recombines TRBV7-2 with TRBJ1-5; TRBD1 matches at 8 bases. This CDR3 contains 17 residues. V was clipped by 1 base and J by 4 bases; unmatched bases: 9. CDR1 is SGHTA, CDR2 FQGNSA, per germline. The CDR3, as DNA: TGTGCCAGCAGCTTAGGTTCCAGGGGGCAGTTGAATCAGCCCCAGCATTTT. Protein sequence: CASSLGSRGQLNQPQHF. Together with reference TRBV7-2 and TRBJ1-5, the CDR3 gives the full variable domain: GAGVSQSPSNKVTEKGKDVELRCDPISGHTALYWYRQSLGQGLEFLIYFQGNSAPDKSGLPSDRFSAERTGGSVSTLTIQRTQQEDSAVYLCASSLGSRGQLNQPQHFGDGTRLSIL.

The chain uses TRBV19 and TRBJ2-1; 8 nucleotides agree with TRBD1. CDR1 is LNHDA, CDR2 SQIVND, per germline (reference sequence). Unmatched junction bases numbered 4, after V lost 6 bases and J lost 9 bases. This CDR3 is 12 amino acids long. CDR3 residues: CASSQTGVEQFF. The CDR3 DNA reads TGTGCCAGTAGCCAGACAGGGGTTGAGCAGTTCTTC.

This clonotype appeared many times. The J gene is TRBJ2-1, the V gene TRBV4-1; TRBD2 is a possible D gene (5 bases). V gave up 1 base and J gave up 1 base, with 14 bases separating them. The germline V gene has CDR1 MGHRA and CDR2 YSYEKL. The CDR3 runs to 17 residues. CDR3 sequence reads: CASSQGQGRVSYNEQFF. CDR3 DNA: TGCGCCAGCAGCCAAGGGCAAGGGCGGGTTTCCTACAATGAGCAGTTCTTC.

There are many counts of this clonotype. This chain joins TRBV13 and TRBJ2-7; 9 bases align to TRBD1. This CDR3 contains 18 residues. Germline V gene data show CDR1 as PRHDT and CDR2 as FYEKMQ (reference sequence). Trimming removed 4 bases from V and 0 bases from J; junction bases left unmatched: 13. The CDR3 sequence is CASSSPQGARDSSYEQYV. The CDR3 coding sequence is TGTGCCAGCAGCTCCCCACAGGGGGCGCGGGATAGCTCCTACGAGCAGTACGTC.

In this sample, this clonotype turned up many times. This chain joins TRBV20-1 and TRBJ2-5; tentative D call: TRBD2 (6 bases). Germline V gene sequence: CDR1 DFQATT, CDR2 SNEGSKA (reference sequence). This CDR3 has 13 residues. With 6 bases removed from V and 4 bases from J, the gap between germline ends came to 15 bases. In nucleotides, the CDR3 is TGCAGTGCCGCCCGCGGGGAAGCAGAGACCCAGTACTTC. This sequence encodes CSAARGEAETQYF.

In its sample, this clonotype was seen many times. The chain links TRBV5-6 to TRBJ2-7; D gene uncertain. Between the trimmed V and J ends, which lost 0 bases and 3 bases, there was a span of 4 bases. The germline V gene encodes CDR1 SGHDT and CDR2 YYEEEE. This CDR3 is built from 12 residues. The CDR3 DNA reads TGTGCCAGCAGCTTGGGTGACTACGAGCAGTACGTC. It specifies CASSLGDYEQYV.

This clonotype was seen ten or more times. J is TRBJ2-1 and V is TRBV27; 9 bases align to TRBD2. The V gene end was trimmed by 2 bases and the J gene end by 0 bases; junction bases not matched to a gene: 2. This CDR3 comprises 16 residues. Germline V gene sequence: CDR1 MNHEY, CDR2 SMNVEV (reference sequence). The CDR3, as DNA: TGTGCCAGCAGTTTACTAGCGGGAAACTCCTACAATGAGCAGTTCTTC. Its protein is CASSLLAGNSYNEQFF.

This clonotype has at least ten counts. This rearrangement joins TRBV5-1 to TRBJ2-5; TRBD1 matches 7 bases. CDR1 and CDR2 from the germline V gene are SGHRS and YFSETQ. J gave up 1 base and V 9 bases, and 9 bases lay outside the gene matches. This CDR3 is 14 amino acids long. Here the CDR3 DNA reads TGCGCCATAGAAAGGGGGCAGCTCCAAGAGACCCAGTACTTC. Translated, it gives CAIERGQLQETQYF.

About this clonotype itself: One end of the junction fails to match germline, which may point to a read error. The rearrangement uses TRBV20-1 and TRBJ1-5; tentatively, D is TRBD1 (5 bases). The germline CDR1 and CDR2 sequences are DFQATT and SNEGSKA (reference sequence). The length of the CDR3 is 12 residues. CDR3 sequence reads: CSAEGSNHPQHF. The CDR3 DNA is TGCAGTGCTGAGGGGAGCAATCATCCCCAGCATTTT.

This clonotype came up many times. This rearrangement joins TRBV7-9 to TRBJ2-3; D call uncertain. V was shortened by 1 base and J by 2 bases, with 7 bases between the two germline ends. This CDR3 region has 14 residues. Germline V gene data show CDR1 as SEHNR and CDR2 as FQNEAQ (reference sequence). As DNA, the CDR3 is TGTGCCAGCAGCTTAGGGGCAGACACAGATACGCAGTATTTT. Amino acids: CASSLGADTDTQYF.

This clonotype was recorded many times. The chain links TRBV10-3 to TRBJ2-7, with 8 bases matching TRBD2. Losses at the gene ends were 6 bases for V and 1 base for J; bases not matched to a gene: 5. This CDR3 has 14 residues. Per the germline V gene, CDR1 is ENHRY and CDR2 is SYGVKD. CDR3 nucleotides: TGTGCCATCAGCCGGGGACTAGGGTCCTACGAGCAGTACTTC. Protein product: CAISRGLGSYEQYF.

Many counts were recorded for this clonotype. V is TRBV20-1 and J is TRBJ2-1; D is uncertain. CDR1 is DFQATT and CDR2 is SNEGSKA in the germline V gene (reference sequence). Trimming stripped 0 bases from V and 6 bases from J, with 21 bases between. This CDR3 region has 17 residues. The CDR3 DNA is TGCAGTGCTAGAGATAGGGCGACAAGAACCTCCCCCAATGAGCAGTTCTTC. It translates to CSARDRATRTSPNEQFF.

This clonotype came up many times. The chain couples TRBV4-2 to TRBJ2-1; no reliable D call. The CDR3 runs 16 residues. V was trimmed by 0 bases and J by 4 bases, leaving 13 bases between them. CDR1 LGHNA and CDR2 YNFKEQ come from the germline V gene. The CDR3 sequence is CASSQDRSSDYNEQFF. The CDR3 DNA sequence: TGTGCCAGCAGCCAAGATAGGTCCTCGGATTACAATGAGCAGTTCTTC.

This clonotype was counted at least ten times. The V call is TRBV3-1, the J call TRBJ2-3; maybe TRBD2 (6 bases). Germline CDR1 LGHDT, CDR2 YNNKEL (reference sequence). Trimming shortened V by 7 bases and J by 4 bases, and 15 bases separated the two germline ends. The CDR3 consists of 14 residues. CDR3 coding DNA: TGTGCCAGCACCCCGGGAGTAGCCCCAGATACGCAGTATTTT. Translation gives CASTPGVAPDTQYF.

This clonotype was observed many times. V and J are TRBV4-1 and TRBJ1-2, with TRBD1 as a possible D gene (5 bases). The CDR3 is 16 residues long. Germline V gene data show CDR1 as MGHRA and CDR2 as YSYEKL. V was trimmed by 0 bases and J by 2 bases, leaving 13 bases between them. CDR3 sequence: CASSQESGGRNYGYTF. DNA for the CDR3: TGCGCCAGCAGCCAAGAGAGCGGGGGAAGGAACTATGGCTACACCTTC.

This clonotype has just one count. The chain employs TRBV20-1 and TRBJ2-3; D gene ambiguous. Germline assignment: CDR1 DFQATT and CDR2 SNEGSKA (reference sequence). Trimming pared 3 bases from V and 5 bases from J, leaving 12 bases between. This CDR3 has 13 residues. CDR3: CSASPARGDTQYF. Written as DNA, the CDR3 is TGCAGTGCTAGTCCGGCTCGCGGAGATACGCAGTATTTT.

This clonotype was seen at least ten times. The rearrangement uses TRBV12-3 or TRBV12-4 and TRBJ2-5, with 9 bases identical to TRBD1. The CDR3 has 11 amino acids. J gave up 13 bases and V 6 bases, and 6 bases lay outside the gene matches. Here the CDR3 reads CASRGQGGRYF. The CDR3 nucleotides read TGTGCCAGCAGGGGACAGGGCGGACGGTACTTC.

The J gene is TRBJ2-3, the V gene TRBV12-3 or TRBV12-4; D is unclear. CDR3 length equals 15 residues. The V end lost 5 bases, the J end lost 3 bases, and 15 bases lay between the germline ends. CDR3 coding DNA: TGTGCCAGCAGTCCGTGGACCGGTGGGACAGATACGCAGTATTTT. Its translation: CASSPWTGGTDTQYF.

This clonotype was recorded many times. V and J are TRBV5-1 and TRBJ2-1; the D is unclear. Between the trimmed V and J ends, which lost 5 bases and 2 bases, there was a span of 8 bases. Germline V gives CDR1 SGHRS, CDR2 YFSETQ. This CDR3 comprises 13 residues. CDR3 coding DNA: TGCGCCAGCAGTTGGCGAGCCTACAATGAGCAGTTCTTC. This encodes CASSWRAYNEQFF.

Many counts were recorded for this clonotype. This chain connects TRBV20-1 to TRBJ1-2, with D possibly TRBD1 on 6 matching bases. The CDR3 loop spans 14 amino acids. Looked up from germline, CDR1 is DFQATT and CDR2 is SNEGSKA (reference sequence). The germline V and J ends were trimmed by 5 bases and 5 bases, with 18 bases remaining between them. The CDR3 protein is CSAEYLDRSYGYTF. In nucleotides, the CDR3 is TGCAGTGCTGAGTACCTGGACAGAAGTTATGGCTACACCTTC.

This clonotype was detected many times. The rearrangement uses TRBV10-2 and TRBJ2-6; the D is unclear. Germline CDR1 and CDR2: WSHSY and SAAADI. V was cut by 3 bases and J by 0 bases, with 12 bases left in between. This CDR3 is 17 amino acids long. The CDR3 DNA is TGCGCCAGCAGTGAAGTCATGGATCTCTCTGGGGCCAACGTCCTGACTTTC. Its protein product is CASSEVMDLSGANVLTF.

This clonotype was counted at least ten times. The chain has TRBV12-3 or TRBV12-4 and TRBJ2-7; D uncertain. V dropped 7 bases and J dropped 6 bases, with 10 bases sitting between them. There are 11 residues in the CDR3. The CDR3 DNA sequence: TGTGCCAGCAAATTGGCAAGCGAGCAGTACTTC. Amino acids: CASKLASEQYF.

This clonotype was detected many times. The chain couples TRBV3-1 to TRBJ2-5; D remains ambiguous. The CDR3 runs to 16 residues. Trimming removed 0 bases at V and 2 bases at J, with 13 bases between. Germline V gives CDR1 LGHDT, CDR2 YNNKEL (reference sequence). The CDR3 loop is CASSQDPSVGQETQYF. The CDR3 DNA reads TGTGCCAGCAGCCAAGACCCTTCAGTGGGTCAAGAGACCCAGTACTTC.

This clonotype has a count of ten or more. The CDR3 nucleotides read TGTGCCAGCTCACCACAGCGGGCAGACTCCTACAATGAGCAGTTCTTC. It translates to CASSPQRADSYNEQFF. This sequence joins TRBV18 and TRBJ2-1; D may be TRBD2 (6 bases). The ends were cut back, 1 base at V and 0 bases at J, with 10 bases in the middle. The CDR3 totals 16 residues. Germline V gene sequence: CDR1 KGHSH, CDR2 LQKENI.

This clonotype was observed at least ten times. The rearrangement joins TRBV4-1 to TRBJ1-4; 8 bases line up with TRBD1. V lost 0 bases, J lost 7 bases, and 1 base stayed unmatched. The CDR3 runs to 14 residues. CDR1 MGHRA and CDR2 YSYEKL come from the germline V gene. The CDR3 region is CASSQDGQGEKLFF. The DNA of the CDR3 is TGCGCCAGCAGCCAAGATGGACAGGGTGAAAAACTGTTTTTT.

This clonotype was picked up many times. The chain employs TRBV11-2 and TRBJ2-1, with D possibly TRBD1 on 5 matching bases. CDR3 length equals 13 residues. CDR1 is SGHAT, CDR2 FQNNGV, per germline. Trimming pared 5 bases from V and 6 bases from J, leaving 11 bases between. The CDR3 loop reads CASSVRQSNEQFF. DNA of the CDR3: TGTGCCAGCAGCGTAAGACAGAGCAATGAGCAGTTCTTC.